The clone carrying this T cell receptor (beta chain) appeared a few times. Its antigen is undetermined. The source of the sample is a study of blood T cells in healthy people across ages. Across the whole study: Capture by template switching was about one barcoded beta molecule per two T cells.

Germline V CDR1 and CDR2: SEHNR, FQNEAQ (reference sequence). V was trimmed by 3 bases and J by 7 bases, leaving 18 bases between them. The CDR3 has 16 amino acids. Notes on the study in general: Investigators treated diversity estimates from one million T cells as underestimates. Greater diversity and more naive CD4+ cells were seen in long-lived donors than in aged donors.

Using a J-beta primer mix together with a sample-barcoded 5' primer, a second PCR was run for 7 to 11 cycles. In TCRdb, the 5' RACE reads were re-called with MiXCR into one record per CDR3 protein. Here the sample spans about 1.5 million distinct CDR3 sequences, approximately 39% being singletons. The sample comprised blood. The source of this sequence is a woman aged 18-29 years in good health. The chain carries TRBV7-9 and TRBJ1-4; D uncertain. CDR3 loop: CASSFPMGGTREKLFF. In DNA, the CDR3 is TGTGCCAGCAGCTTCCCAATGGGAGGTACCCGTGAAAAACTGTTTTTT.